One T cell receptor beta chain is described in this entry. The sample is drawn from a study of blood T cell repertoires in COVID-19. The wider study: Nucleic acid was either cDNA or gDNA, and it came from T cells, B-cell-depleted T cells, or PBMCs.

Germline CDR1 is KGHDR and CDR2 is SFDVKD. V was pared by 4 bases and J by 4 bases, with 2 bases of the junction left unmatched. CDR3 length equals 13 residues. Original handling: Amplifying reference gene primers gave estimates of nucleated cell counts. Some clones are missing from TCRdb's copy, which holds only in-frame ones; the method was immunoSEQ multiplex PCR. From that table come the V and J calls and clone size; the DNA was used to work out D and trimming. The table lists about 50,000 clones, 86% of them singletons. Sequenced material: peripheral blood. This TCR came from a woman aged 55 to 70 with acute or convalescent COVID-19. The chain employs TRBV24-1 and TRBJ1-2; 7 bases fit TRBD1. CDR3 residues: CATSETGTYGYTF. Here the CDR3 DNA reads TGTGCCACCAGTGAGACAGGGACCTATGGCTACACCTTC.